What follows is one T cell receptor beta chain and its context. The record originates from a study of cytomegalovirus exposure and HLA in healthy donors. Both 60 Vbeta primers and 13 Jbeta primers went into the PCR. This table comes from immunoSEQ multiplex PCR, and its TCRdb copy is limited to in-frame clones, with some not included. Its clone listing holds 150,000 or so clones. Trimming pared 3 bases from V and 0 bases from J, leaving 16 bases between. The CDR3 totals 17 residues. Germline V CDR1 and CDR2: MNHEY, SMNVEV (reference sequence). The clonotype originates from a woman under 30 in good health and CMV-seronegative. The sequencing sample was made of PBMCs. J is TRBJ2-3 and V is TRBV27; D perhaps matches TRBD2 (6 bases). This CDR3 is CASSFRLLAPSTDTQYF. The CDR3 DNA sequence: TGTGCCAGCAGTTTCCGACTCCTAGCGCCTAGCACAGATACGCAGTATTTT.